The T cell receptor (beta chain) under discussion was sequenced for a study of blood T cell repertoires in COVID-19. Participants were aged roughly 18 to 100 years from roughly 25 US areas. Per the study methods: Estimation of nucleated cell counts was performed using reference gene primer amplification. TCRdb's copy holds only in-frame clones and misses some; the assay was immunoSEQ multiplex PCR. D and trimming were read from the DNA, whereas the V and J calls and clone size are those reported in that table. The sample lists some 250,000 clones, roughly nine tenths occurring once. Trimming cost V 4 bases and J 0 bases, with 10 bases left between them. Germline values: CDR1 SGHRS, CDR2 YFSETQ. The CDR3 is 14 amino acids.

The rearrangement uses TRBV5-1 and TRBJ1-1; D is perhaps TRBD1 (5 bases). Sequencing was done on a sample of PBMCs or T cells enriched from blood (not recorded which). The TCR comes from a human donor in a cohort exposed to, infected with or recovered from COVID-19 (not recorded which). The donor label of this sample is uncertain. CDR3 sequence: CASSHRLMNTEAFF. CDR3 bases: TGCGCCAGCAGCCACAGGCTGATGAACACTGAAGCTTTCTTT.